This paragraph covers one T cell receptor (beta chain) sequence. It lacks a known antigen. The input lacks base qualities; no much larger clone sits a single base away. This entry belongs to a study of T cells in Graves' hyperthyroidism and ophthalmopathy (dated by TCRdb to the late 2010s). Background for the entire study: Peripheral blood was sampled at the time of initial diagnosis, prior to any treatment. Prospective prediction of ophthalmopathy was tested in an independent validation cohort of 18 to 20 hyperthyroidism patients and 17 patients who later progressed to ophthalmopathy. According to the paper, TCR Vbeta CDR3 sequencing was carried out on some 130 peripheral blood samples, which came from 40 to 45 ophthalmopathy, approximately 72 hyperthyroidism and approximately 17 progressor patients. To identify TCR V-J signatures that set the groups apart, the researchers used a discovery cohort of about a hundred patients, made up of some 41 with Graves' ophthalmopathy and about 60 with stable Graves' hyperthyroidism. Once sampling was done, hyperthyroidism patients were given methimazole at a starting dose of 30 mg daily, whereas ophthalmopathy patients were given high-dose intravenous methylprednisolone. The 75 to 100 discovery patients were randomly split 7:3 into training and test sets. In addition, the study compared T-cell repertoires in thyroid tissue and in blood from about 6 Graves' hyperthyroidism patients.

The TCR beta CDR3 regions were amplified from RNA transcripts. The TCR CDR3 was subjected to a first round of RT-PCR using the HTBI primer set and the Qiagen OneStep RT-PCR kit. Libraries were constructed in a second round of multiplex PCR, after which size selection and purification were carried out. Libraries were sequenced paired-end with 100 bp reads on an Illumina HiSeq2000. Regarding the original processing steps: SOAPnuke was used to process the raw data, throwing out any read that contained adapters or uncalled bases, had a mean Phred below 15, or lacked an exact constant-primer or identifier match. COPE v1.2.5 was used to merge high-quality paired reads, and clonotypes were defined as unique nucleotide sequences. Clonotypes were aligned to IMGT TRBV, TRBD and TRBJ reference segments using MiTCR v1.1. The analysis was restricted to V-J combinations with a frequency above 0.0001, which together covered roughly 99% of the repertoires. A TCS score was defined as the ratio of F50 (clonal expansion) to E x V (chaos), with BLOSUM62-based TCRdist applied between CDR3 peptides within each V-J. Welch's t-statistics and random forest reduced just over 500 V-J features to roughly 13, which were used in a naive Bayes classifier (R e1071). TCRdb reran the public reads through fastp at Q25 and MiXCR, keeping productive beta chains. Merged by CDR3 protein, the rows form single entries marked with the most common genes and DNA. What appears here as the V and J calls and clone size reflects TCRdb's work, not the paper's. The table for this sample lists 300,000 to 450,000 distinct CDR3 sequences; roughly 13% of them were counted only once. More than 9.5% of the sample rests with the top ten.

A patient counted as having stable Graves' hyperthyroidism if no progression to ophthalmopathy occurred over 18 months of follow-up. Hyperthyroidism patients were newly diagnosed, with disease duration under 2 months, and aged 18 to 65 years. Any patient with an uncontrolled infection, another autoimmune disease, pregnancy or lactation was excluded. Diagnoses were based on clinical symptoms, serum thyroxine and TRAb, thyroid ultrasound and orbital computed tomography. PBMCs were separated from roughly 10 ml of fresh peripheral blood using Ficoll-Paque density gradient centrifugation. Total RNA was extracted using Trizol reagent, and RNA quality was assessed on an Agilent 2100 Bioanalyzer. What the research found in general, with its limitations: A 13 V-J signature model separated ophthalmopathy from stable hyperthyroidism, with approximately 87% sensitivity and roughly 82% specificity in cross-validation and 80%/75% in testing. In validation, progression to ophthalmopathy was predicted by the model with 70.59% sensitivity and 72% to 85% specificity, a median of 6.5 months before onset. Most expanded thyroid clonotypes (frequency above 0.001) were also found in blood, which suggests that blood repertoires may mirror thyroid immune responses. No statistical method was used to set the sample size in advance, and investigators knew the group allocation.

The sample consisted of blood. The source of this sequence is an older woman with Graves' hyperthyroidism.

The DNA is as follows: TGTGCCAGCAGCTACCACGGGGGTAACACTGAAGCTTTCTTT. Its coded protein is CASSYHGGNTEAFF. Recombination linked TRBV7-9 to TRBJ1-1, and perhaps TRBD1 as D gene, on 5 matching bases. The germline V gene (reference sequence) sets CDR1 to SEHNR and CDR2 to FQNEAQ. Trimming at the junction amounts to 4 bases on V and 2 bases on J, and the germline ends lie 11 bases apart. Including cysteine and phenylalanine, the CDR3 has 14 amino acids. Of all the DNA, just the CDR3 is kept, 42 bases in frame from base 1.